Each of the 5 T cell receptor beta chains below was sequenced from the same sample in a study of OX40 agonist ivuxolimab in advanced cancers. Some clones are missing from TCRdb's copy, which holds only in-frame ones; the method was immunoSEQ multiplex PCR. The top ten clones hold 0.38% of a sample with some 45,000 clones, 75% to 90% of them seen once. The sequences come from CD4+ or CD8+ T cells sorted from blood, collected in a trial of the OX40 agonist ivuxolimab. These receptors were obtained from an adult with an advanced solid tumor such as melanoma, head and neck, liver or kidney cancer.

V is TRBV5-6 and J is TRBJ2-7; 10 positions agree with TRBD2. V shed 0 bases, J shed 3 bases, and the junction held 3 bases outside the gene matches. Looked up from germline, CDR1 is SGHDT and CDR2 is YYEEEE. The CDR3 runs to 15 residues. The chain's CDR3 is CASSLVASGGYEQYF. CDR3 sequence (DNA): TGTGCCAGCAGCTTGGTTGCTAGCGGGGGCTACGAGCAGTACTTC. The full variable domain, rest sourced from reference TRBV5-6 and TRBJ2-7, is DAGVTQSPTHLIKTRGQQVTLRCSPKSGHDTVSWYQQALGQGPQFIFQYYEEEERQRGNFPDRFSGHQFPNYSSELNVNALLLGDSALYLCASSLVASGGYEQYFGPGTRLTVT.

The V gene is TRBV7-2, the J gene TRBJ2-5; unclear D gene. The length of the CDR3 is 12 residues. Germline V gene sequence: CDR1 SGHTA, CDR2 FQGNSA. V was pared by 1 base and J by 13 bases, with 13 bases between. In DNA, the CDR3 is TGTGCCAGCAGCTTAGAGGTCGGCCGTTCGTACTTC. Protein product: CASSLEVGRSYF.

The CDR3 region has the DNA TGTGCCAGCAGTTACTCGACAGGGATTGCCGGGGAGCTGTTTTTT. Translated: CASSYSTGIAGELFF. The rearrangement joins TRBV27 to TRBJ2-2, with 7 nucleotides matching TRBD1. The germline V gene has CDR1 MNHEY and CDR2 SMNVEV (reference sequence). V shed 4 bases, J shed 6 bases, and the junction held 8 bases outside the gene matches. The CDR3 length is 15 residues.

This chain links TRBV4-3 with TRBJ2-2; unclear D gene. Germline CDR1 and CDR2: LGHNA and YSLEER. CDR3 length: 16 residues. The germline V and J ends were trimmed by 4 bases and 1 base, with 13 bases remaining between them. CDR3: CASSPRTRVNTGELFF. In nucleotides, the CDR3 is TGCGCCAGCAGCCCCAGAACCCGAGTGAACACCGGGGAGCTGTTTTTT.

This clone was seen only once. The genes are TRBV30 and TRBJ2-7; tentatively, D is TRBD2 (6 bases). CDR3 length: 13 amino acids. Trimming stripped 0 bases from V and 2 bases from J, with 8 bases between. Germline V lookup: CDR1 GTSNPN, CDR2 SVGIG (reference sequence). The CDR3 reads CAWSVGGAYEQYF. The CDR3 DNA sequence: TGTGCCTGGAGTGTGGGGGGTGCCTACGAGCAGTACTTC.